One sample yielded the 7 T cell receptor beta chains listed below, sequenced in a study of blood T cell repertoires in COVID-19. The assay was immunoSEQ multiplex PCR, and TCRdb's table has in-frame clones only and misses some. The repertoire holds some 330,000 clones, with 70% to 90% as singletons. The sequencing sample was made of PBMCs or T cells enriched from blood (not recorded which). These receptor sequences come from a man aged 35-49 years in a cohort exposed to, infected with or recovered from COVID-19 (not recorded which).

The chain links TRBV7-3 to TRBJ2-7, with a possible D match to TRBD2 (5 bases). V lost 5 bases and J lost 8, with 13 bases in between. CDR1 and CDR2 (germline): SGHTA, FQGTGA. The CDR3 has 12 amino acids. CDR3 residues: CASSLSGEKQYF. The CDR3 DNA reads TGTGCCAGCAGCCTTTCCGGGGAAAAGCAGTACTTC.

This clone was seen only a few times. This rearrangement joins TRBV9 to TRBJ2-2; no definite D call. V gave up 0 bases and J gave up 8 bases, with 14 bases separating them. The CDR3 spans 15 residues. Looked up from germline, CDR1 is SGDLS and CDR2 is YYNGEE. CDR3 DNA sequence: TGTGCCAGCAGCGTAGGAGGAGCATTAAGGGGGGAGCTGTTTTTT. It is translated as CASSVGGALRGELFF. Complete variable domain (other parts from reference TRBV9 and TRBJ2-2): DSGVTQTPKHLITATGQRVTLRCSPRSGDLSVYWYQQSLDQGLQFLIQYYNGEERAKGNILERFSAQQFPDLHSELNLSSLELGDSALYFCASSVGGALRGELFFGEGSRLTVL.

This clone was found once. This sequence joins TRBV27 and TRBJ2-3, with 9 bases fitting TRBD2. The CDR3 has 16 residues. The V segment lost 4 bases and the J segment 0 bases; nucleotides outside the gene matches: 5. CDR1 and CDR2 from the germline V gene are MNHEY and SMNVEV (reference sequence). The CDR3 nucleotides are TGTGCCAGCAGTTCGCTAGCGGGATTTAGCACAGATACGCAGTATTTT. The encoded protein is CASSSLAGFSTDTQYF.

CDR3: CASKAAGWGTDTQYF. As DNA, the CDR3 is TGCGCCAGCAAGGCGGCAGGGTGGGGCACAGATACGCAGTATTTT. The chain has TRBV10-2 and TRBJ2-3; D may be TRBD1 (5 bases). Germline CDR1 reads WSHSY; CDR2 reads SAAADI. The CDR3 has 15 residues. Trimming removed 7 bases from V and 1 base from J, with 15 bases in between.

This chain joins TRBV7-2 and TRBJ1-4; TRBD1 agrees at 8 bases. This CDR3 contains 13 residues. V was clipped by 8 bases and J by 5 bases; unmatched bases: 4. Germline V gives CDR1 SGHTA, CDR2 FQGNSA. The CDR3 reads CASGGTGNEKLFF. Here the CDR3 DNA reads TGTGCCAGCGGCGGGACAGGCAATGAAAAACTGTTTTTT. The full variable domain, its missing parts supplied by reference TRBV7-2 and TRBJ1-4, is GAGVSQSPSNKVTEKGKDVELRCDPISGHTALYWYRQSLGQGLEFLIYFQGNSAPDKSGLPSDRFSAERTGGSVSTLTIQRTQQEDSAVYLCASGGTGNEKLFFGSGTQLSVL.

This clone has only one observation. The chain combines TRBV29-1 with TRBJ1-4; no firm D call. This CDR3 spans 12 amino acids. CDR1 and CDR2 from the germline V gene are SQVTM and ANQGSEA. Trimming took 7 bases from V and 4 from J, leaving 10 bases between them. This chain's CDR3 is CSAGINNEKLFF. CDR3 sequence (DNA): TGCAGCGCCGGTATCAATAATGAAAAACTGTTTTTT.

This clone appeared once. The chain couples TRBV3-1 (or the pseudogene TRBV3-2) to TRBJ2-1; 11 bases agree with TRBD2. CDR1 and CDR2 (germline): LGHDT, YNNKEL (reference sequence). CDR3 length equals 17 residues. The V segment lost 3 bases and the J segment 5 bases; nucleotides outside the gene matches: 9. Here the CDR3 DNA reads TGTGCCAGCAGCCACCTCAGACTAGCGGGAAGGAACAATGAGCAGTTCTTC. It encodes CASSHLRLAGRNNEQFF.